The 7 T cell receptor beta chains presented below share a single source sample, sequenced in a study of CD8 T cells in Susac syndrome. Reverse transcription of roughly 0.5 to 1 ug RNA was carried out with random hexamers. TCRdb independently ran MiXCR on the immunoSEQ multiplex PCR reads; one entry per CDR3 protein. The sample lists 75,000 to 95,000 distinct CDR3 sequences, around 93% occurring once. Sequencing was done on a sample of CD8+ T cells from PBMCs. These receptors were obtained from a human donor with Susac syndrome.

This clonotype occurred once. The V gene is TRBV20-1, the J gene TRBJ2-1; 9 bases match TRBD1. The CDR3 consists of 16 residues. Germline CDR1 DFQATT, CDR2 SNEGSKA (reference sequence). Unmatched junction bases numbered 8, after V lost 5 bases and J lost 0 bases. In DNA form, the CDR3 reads TGCAGTGCTGGTGGACCGGACAGGGGCTCCTACAATGAGCAGTTCTTC. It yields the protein CSAGGPDRGSYNEQFF.

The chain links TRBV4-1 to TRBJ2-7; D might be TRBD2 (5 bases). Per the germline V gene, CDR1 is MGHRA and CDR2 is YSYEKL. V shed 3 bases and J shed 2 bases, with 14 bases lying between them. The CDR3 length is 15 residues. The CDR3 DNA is TGCGCCAGCAGCCAGGACCTAGCCGCAACCTACGAGCAGTACTTC. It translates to CASSQDLAATYEQYF.

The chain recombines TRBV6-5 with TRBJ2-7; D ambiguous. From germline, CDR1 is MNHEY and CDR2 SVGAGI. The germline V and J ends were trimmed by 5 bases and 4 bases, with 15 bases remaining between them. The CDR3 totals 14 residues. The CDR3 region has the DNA TGTGCCAGCAGTATAACCAATACTGGATACGAGCAGTACTTC. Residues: CASSITNTGYEQYF.

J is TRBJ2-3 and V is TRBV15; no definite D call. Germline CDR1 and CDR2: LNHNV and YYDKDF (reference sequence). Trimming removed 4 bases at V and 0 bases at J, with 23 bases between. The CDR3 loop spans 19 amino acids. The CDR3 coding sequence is TGTGCCACCAGCATCGAATTAAGACCAGCCGTTGCTAGCACAGATACGCAGTATTTT. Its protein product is CATSIELRPAVASTDTQYF.

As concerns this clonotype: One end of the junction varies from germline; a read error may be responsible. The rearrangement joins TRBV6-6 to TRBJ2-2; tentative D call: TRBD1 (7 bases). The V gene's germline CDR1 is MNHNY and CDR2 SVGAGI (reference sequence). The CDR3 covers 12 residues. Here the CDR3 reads CAGQTNTGELFF. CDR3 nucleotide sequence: TGCGCGGGACAGACCAACACCGGGGAGCTGTTTTTT.

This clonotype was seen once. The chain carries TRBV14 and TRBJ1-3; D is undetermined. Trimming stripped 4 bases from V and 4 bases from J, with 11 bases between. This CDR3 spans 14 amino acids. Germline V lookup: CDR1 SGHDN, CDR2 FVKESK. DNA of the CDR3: TGTGCCAGCAGCCCACTGGGGTACGGAAACACCATATATTTT. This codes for CASSPLGYGNTIYF. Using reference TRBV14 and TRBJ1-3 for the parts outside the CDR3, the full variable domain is EAGVTQFPSHSVIEKGQTVTLRCDPISGHDNLYWYRRVMGKEIKFLLHFVKESKQDESGMPNNRFLAERTGGTYSTLKVQPAELEDSGVYFCASSPLGYGNTIYFGEGSWLTVV.

The CDR3 bases are TGTGCCTGGAGTGTTTCTGGGCCCGGCGAAGCTTTCTTT. It yields the protein CAWSVSGPGEAFF. The chain is built from TRBV30 and TRBJ1-1, with D unresolved. Trimming took 0 bases from V and 8 from J, leaving 13 bases between them. CDR1 GTSNPN and CDR2 SVGIG come from the germline V gene (reference sequence). The CDR3 extends over 13 amino acids.